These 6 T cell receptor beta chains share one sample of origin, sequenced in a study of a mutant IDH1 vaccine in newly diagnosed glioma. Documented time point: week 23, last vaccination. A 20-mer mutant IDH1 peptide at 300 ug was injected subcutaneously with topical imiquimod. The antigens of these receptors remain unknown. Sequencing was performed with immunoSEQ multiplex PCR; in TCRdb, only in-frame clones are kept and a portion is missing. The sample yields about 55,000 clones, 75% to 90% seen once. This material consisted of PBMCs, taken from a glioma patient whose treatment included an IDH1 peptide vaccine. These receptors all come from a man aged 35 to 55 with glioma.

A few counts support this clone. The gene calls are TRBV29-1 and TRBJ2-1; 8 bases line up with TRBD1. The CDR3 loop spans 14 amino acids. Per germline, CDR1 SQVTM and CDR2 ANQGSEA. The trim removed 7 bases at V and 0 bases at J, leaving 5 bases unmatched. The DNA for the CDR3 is TGCAGCGCAGAAACAGGGGGCTCCTACAATGAGCAGTTCTTC. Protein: CSAETGGSYNEQFF.

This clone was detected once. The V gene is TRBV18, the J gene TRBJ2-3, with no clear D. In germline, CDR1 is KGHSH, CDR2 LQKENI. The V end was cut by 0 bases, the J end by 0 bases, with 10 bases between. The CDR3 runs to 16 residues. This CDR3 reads CASSPPPRPSTDTQYF. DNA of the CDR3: TGTGCCAGCTCACCACCGCCTAGACCTAGCACAGATACGCAGTATTTT.

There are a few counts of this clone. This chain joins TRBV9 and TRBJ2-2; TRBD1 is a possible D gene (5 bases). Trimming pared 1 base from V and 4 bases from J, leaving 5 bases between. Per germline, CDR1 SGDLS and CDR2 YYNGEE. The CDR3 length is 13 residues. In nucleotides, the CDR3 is TGTGCCAGCAGCGTAAGGGGCACCGGGGAGCTGTTTTTT. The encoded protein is CASSVRGTGELFF.

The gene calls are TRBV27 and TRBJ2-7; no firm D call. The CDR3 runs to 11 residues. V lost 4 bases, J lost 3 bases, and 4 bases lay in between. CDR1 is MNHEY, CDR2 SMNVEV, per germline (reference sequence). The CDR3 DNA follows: TGTGCCAGCAGTTCGGGCTACGAGCAGTACTTC. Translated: CASSSGYEQYF.

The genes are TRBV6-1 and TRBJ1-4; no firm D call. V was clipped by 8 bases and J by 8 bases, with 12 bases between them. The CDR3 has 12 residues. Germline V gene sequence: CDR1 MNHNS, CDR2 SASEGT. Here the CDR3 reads CASQITWEKLFF. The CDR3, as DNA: TGTGCCAGCCAAATAACTTGGGAAAAACTGTTTTTT.

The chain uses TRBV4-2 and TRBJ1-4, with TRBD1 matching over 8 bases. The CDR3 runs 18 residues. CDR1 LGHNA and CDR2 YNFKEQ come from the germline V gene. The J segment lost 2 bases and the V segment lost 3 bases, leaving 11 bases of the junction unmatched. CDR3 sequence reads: CASSQAPAGGLTNEKLFF. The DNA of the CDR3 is TGTGCCAGCAGCCAGGCCCCGGCAGGGGGCTTGACTAATGAAAAACTGTTTTTT.